Listed below are T cell receptor beta chains from one sample, sequenced in a study of neurological immune-mediated disorders. MiXCR, applied by TCRdb to the 5' RACE reads, yields one record per CDR3 protein. The sample lists approximately 48,000 distinct CDR3 sequences, about 15% occurring once. The sample was PBMCs. The receptor set was obtained from a man in his 60s in good health. CDR3s include the opening cysteine and the closing phenylalanine or tryptophan. Each record gives: CDR3 DNA, CDR3 protein, clone size, J gene, D gene, V gene, CDR3 length. The D gene is left open where the match is weak. Size values are once, few and many counts, or a class for expanded clones, and some rows have none.

TGCAGTGCTAGAGATACCAGGGGGGGCAATGAGCAGTTCTTC	CSARDTRGGNEQFF	many	TRBJ2-1	-	TRBV20-1	14
TGCGCCAACAGCTTGCTAGCAGGGCCAAACAATGAGCAGTTCTTC	CANSLLAGPNNEQFF	-	TRBJ2-1	-	TRBV5-1	15
TGCAGTGCTAGCTCACAGGGTGGACTCTACGAGCAGTACTTC	CSASSQGGLYEQYF	many	TRBJ2-7	-	TRBV20-1	14
TGTGCCAGCAGCTACTGGACGCCTGGGGGCGAGCAGTACTTC	CASSYWTPGGEQYF	many	TRBJ2-7	-	TRBV13	14
TGTGCCAGCAGCCATTGGACAGGGGACACTGAAGCTTTCTTT	CASSHWTGDTEAFF	-	TRBJ1-1	TRBD1	TRBV3-1	14
TGCAGTGCTGAAAGCGGGTTTCTCTACGAGCAGTACTTC	CSAESGFLYEQYF	-	TRBJ2-7	-	TRBV20-1	13
TGTGCCAGCAGCTTCCACAGGGGGCCTACCGGGGAGCTGTTTTTT	CASSFHRGPTGELFF	many	TRBJ2-2	TRBD1	TRBV7-8	15
TGCGCCAGCGGGACTAGGGCTAGCTCTGGGGCCAACGTCCTGAATTTC	CASGTRASSGANVLNF	few	TRBJ2-6	TRBD2	TRBV5-1	16
TGTGCCAGGGGCACTGAAGCTTTCTTT	CARGTEAFF	-	TRBJ1-1	-	TRBV7-3	9
TGTGCCAGCACCTTAGTTGCGGGAGAGTGGGAGCAGTACTTC	CASTLVAGEWEQYF	many	TRBJ2-7	TRBD2	TRBV7-2	14
TGCGCCAGCAGCCTCACTAGGGACACGTACGAGCAGTACTTC	CASSLTRDTYEQYF	many	TRBJ2-7	-	TRBV5-1	14
TGTGCCAGCAGCGGCCAACTCTCTGGAAACACCATATATTTT	CASSGQLSGNTIYF	many	TRBJ1-3	-	TRBV6-6	14
TGTGCCAGCAGCTTAATAGCGGGAGGGCCAGATACGCAGTATTTT	CASSLIAGGPDTQYF	few	TRBJ2-3	TRBD2	TRBV7-3	15
TGTGCCAGCAGCTTGGTGACTAGCGCCTACAATGAGCAGTTCTTC	CASSLVTSAYNEQFF	-	TRBJ2-1	TRBD2	TRBV5-6	15
TGTGCCAGCAGCGTAGAACAGGATTTCTATGGCTACACCTTC	CASSVEQDFYGYTF	many	TRBJ1-2	-	TRBV9	14
TGCGCCAGCAGCTTGGAGGGGGGAACGACTGGAAACACCATATATTTT	CASSLEGGTTGNTIYF	many	TRBJ1-3	-	TRBV5-1	16
TGTGCCAGCAGCTTCAATACAGGGGGCACTGAAGCTTTCTTT	CASSFNTGGTEAFF	many	TRBJ1-1	TRBD1	TRBV7-2	14
TGTGCCAGCAGCGCACGCGGTGACTTACCCAGCGGTGAGCAGTTCTTC	CASSARGDLPSGEQFF	many	TRBJ2-1	-	TRBV9	16
TGCAGTGCCGCCGTCGGGTTCCCTAATGAAAAACTGTTTTTT	CSAAVGFPNEKLFF	few	TRBJ1-4	-	TRBV20-1	14
TGCAGTGCTACCAAGACAGGGTACACCGGGGAGCTGTTTTTT	CSATKTGYTGELFF	many	TRBJ2-2	TRBD1	TRBV20-1	14
TGTGCCAGCTCACGTCTTCAGGGACCTAATGAAAAACTGTTTTTT	CASSRLQGPNEKLFF	many	TRBJ1-4	-	TRBV18	15
TGCAGCGTTGAGGCGGGAGGGCGGTATACGCAGTATTTT	CSVEAGGRYTQYF	many	TRBJ2-3	TRBD2	TRBV29-1	13
TGTGCCAGCAGCGTAGAGAGGGACTACTCCTACGAGCAGTACTTC	CASSVERDYSYEQYF	many	TRBJ2-7	TRBD2	TRBV9	15
TGCGCCAGCAGGTCGGGACTAGCGGGAGGTGGCACCGGGGAGCTGTTTTTT	CASRSGLAGGGTGELFF	many	TRBJ2-2	TRBD2	TRBV5-1	17
TGTGCCAGCAGGTCTACGGTGGATACGCAGTATTTT	CASRSTVDTQYF	many	TRBJ2-3	-	TRBV6-5	12
TGCAGTGCACGAAGCGGGAGGGCGACCGGGGAGCTGTTTTTT	CSARSGRATGELFF	many	TRBJ2-2	TRBD2	TRBV20-1	14
TGTGCCAGCAGCCAAGGCGGTAGTCAGGGGCGGACTGAAGCTTTCTTT	CASSQGGSQGRTEAFF	many	TRBJ1-1	-	TRBV5-5	16
TGCAGTGCTAGATCGAGCGGGAGCTACGAGCAGTACTTC	CSARSSGSYEQYF	many	TRBJ2-7	TRBD2	TRBV20-1	13
TGTGCCAGCAGTTTCACGGGGAGGGACACTGAAGCTTTCTTT	CASSFTGRDTEAFF	many	TRBJ1-1	-	TRBV28	14
TGCGCCAGCAGCACTGGAGGGGGCCACACAGATACGCAGTATTTT	CASSTGGGHTDTQYF	many	TRBJ2-3	-	TRBV5-1	15
TGTGCCAGCAGTAACAGGGCCGAGCAGTACTTC	CASSNRAEQYF	many	TRBJ2-7	-	TRBV6-5	11
TGCGCCAGCAGCAAACAGGGGGGGAATAATGAAAAACTGTTTTTT	CASSKQGGNNEKLFF	few	TRBJ1-4	TRBD1	TRBV4-1	15
TGTGCCAGCAGTTTCGGGACAGGGGGCCGTAAGTGGTTCTTC	CASSFGTGGRKWFF	many	TRBJ2-1	TRBD1	TRBV28	14
TGTGCCAGCAGTGCCGGGACAGGGGCCCCGCCGGGGCAGTACTTC	CASSAGTGAPPGQYF	many	TRBJ2-7	TRBD1	TRBV27	15
TGCGCCAGCAGCTTAGAGCGGGAGTACACAGATACGCAGTATTTT	CASSLEREYTDTQYF	-	TRBJ2-3	TRBD2	TRBV5-1	15
TGTGCCAGCAGCCAAGACACCTCTGGGGCCAACGTCCTGACTTTC	CASSQDTSGANVLTF	many	TRBJ2-6	-	TRBV14	15
TGTGCCAGCAGTCCGGGACAGGGGGCGCAAGGCTACACCTTC	CASSPGQGAQGYTF	many	TRBJ1-2	TRBD1	TRBV7-2	14
TGCAGTGCTTATTGGGCTAGCGGAAGGTCTCATGAGCAGTTCTTC	CSAYWASGRSHEQFF	many	TRBJ2-1	TRBD2	TRBV20-1	15
TGTGCCATCAGTGCAGCCGATTACGGAGGGCGAGCCTACGAGCAGTACTTC	CAISAADYGGRAYEQYF	many	TRBJ2-7	-	TRBV10-3	17
TGTGCCAGCAGCCGCGACGGGACAACAAATCAGCCCCAGCATTTT	CASSRDGTTNQPQHF	many	TRBJ1-5	-	TRBV7-2	15
TGTGCCAGCAGCTGGACCCTTGGCGGCTCCCACGATACGCAGTATTTT	CASSWTLGGSHDTQYF	many	TRBJ2-3	-	TRBV9	16
TGTGCCAGCAGACCCCACGATCGGGAGTTCAACAATGAGCAGTTCTTC	CASRPHDREFNNEQFF	many	TRBJ2-1	-	TRBV7-9	16
TGCGCCAGCAGCTCGGGGGAGAGCACCATATATTTT	CASSSGESTIYF	many	TRBJ1-3	-	TRBV5-1	12
TGTGCCAGCAGCCCTCGTATAGGGGACACCGGGGAGCTGTTTTTT	CASSPRIGDTGELFF	many	TRBJ2-2	-	TRBV7-3	15
TGTGCCAGCAGCAACCCTAAAGGTCGAGCGGAGGGCTCCTACGAGCAGTACTTC	CASSNPKGRAEGSYEQYF	many	TRBJ2-7	-	TRBV21-1	18
TGTGCCAGCAGAATCGGGGGGGTCAACACTGAAGCTTTCTTT	CASRIGGVNTEAFF	many	TRBJ1-1	-	TRBV6-5	14
TGCAGTGCTACCCCGTTTGACAGAACCCTTGACAATGAGCAGTTCTTC	CSATPFDRTLDNEQFF	many	TRBJ2-1	-	TRBV20-1	16
TGCGCCAGCAGCTGGGGACAGGAGAATGAAAAACTGTTTTTT	CASSWGQENEKLFF	few	TRBJ1-4	TRBD1	TRBV5-1	14
TGTGCCAGCAGCTTACTTGCGGGAGTTGCGGCCGGGGAGCTGTTTTTT	CASSLLAGVAAGELFF	many	TRBJ2-2	TRBD2	TRBV7-9	16
TGCAGTGCTAGCGAACCGGGACAGCTTGGCTACACCTTC	CSASEPGQLGYTF	many	TRBJ1-2	TRBD1	TRBV20-1	13
TGTGCCATCAGTCAAACTAGCGGGAGAGGCACTAGCACAGATACGCAGTATTTT	CAISQTSGRGTSTDTQYF	once	TRBJ2-3	TRBD2	TRBV10-3	18
TGTGCCAGTAGCTCACTGACAGGGGGCAATCAGCCCCAGCATTTT	CASSSLTGGNQPQHF	-	TRBJ1-5	TRBD1	TRBV19	15
TGCGCCAGCAGCTTTGGGACATCGGCTGGAAGAGGCTACACCTTC	CASSFGTSAGRGYTF	few	TRBJ1-2	-	TRBV5-1	15
TGTGCCAGCAGACTTTCGGGTGGGAACACCGGGGAGCTGTTTTTT	CASRLSGGNTGELFF	many	TRBJ2-2	-	TRBV7-3	15
TGCAGTGCTGGAGGGGGGGTTGGCTACACCTTC	CSAGGGVGYTF	many	TRBJ1-2	-	TRBV20-1	11
TGTGCCACCAGCAGAGACGTGGCAGGGGGCGAGATAGATGGCTACACCTTC	CATSRDVAGGEIDGYTF	-	TRBJ1-2	TRBD1	TRBV15	17
TGTGCCACCAGTGATCTGACAGGGTCAGTAGATACCCAGTACTTC	CATSDLTGSVDTQYF	-	TRBJ2-5	TRBD1	TRBV24-1	15